These 2 T cell receptor beta chains came from one sample sequenced in a study of T cell changes during pregnancy in multiple sclerosis. Method: immunoSEQ multiplex PCR; TCRdb's copy keeps in-frame clones and lacks some. The table shows around 95,000 clones, with 92% occurring only once. The sequenced sample was peripheral blood, obtained after pregnancy. Receptors originate from a female donor in good health, enrolled as a control in a pregnancy study.

The chain combines TRBV15 with TRBJ2-7; 7 bases agree with TRBD2. Germline V CDR1 and CDR2: LNHNV, YYDKDF (reference sequence). V lost 6 bases and J lost 4; bases outside the gene matches: 9. The CDR3 totals 14 residues. As DNA, the CDR3 is TGTGCCACCAGTTACTCGCGGGAGTTATACGAGCAGTACTTC. It translates to CATSYSRELYEQYF.

The chain links TRBV15 to TRBJ2-1; 7 bases match TRBD2. CDR3 length equals 17 residues. V lost 1 base to trimming and J lost 1 base; unmatched junction nucleotides: 7. Germline CDR1 and CDR2: LNHNV and YYDKDF (reference sequence). CDR3 in amino acids: CATSRGGGRGSYNEQFF. The CDR3 nucleotides are TGTGCCACCAGCAGAGGGGGCGGGAGAGGGTCCTACAATGAGCAGTTCTTC.